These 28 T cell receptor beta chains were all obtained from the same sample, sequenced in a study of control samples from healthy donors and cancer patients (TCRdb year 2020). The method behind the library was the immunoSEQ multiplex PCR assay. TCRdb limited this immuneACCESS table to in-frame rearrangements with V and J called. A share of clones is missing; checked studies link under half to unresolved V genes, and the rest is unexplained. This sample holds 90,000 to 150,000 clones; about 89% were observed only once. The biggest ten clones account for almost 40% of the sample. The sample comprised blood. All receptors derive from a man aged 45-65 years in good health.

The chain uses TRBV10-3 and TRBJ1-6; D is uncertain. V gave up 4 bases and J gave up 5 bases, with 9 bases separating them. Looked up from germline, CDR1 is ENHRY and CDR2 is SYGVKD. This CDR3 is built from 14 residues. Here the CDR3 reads CAISVEQNNSPLHF. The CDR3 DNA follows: TGTGCCATCAGTGTAGAACAGAATAATTCACCCCTCCACTTT.

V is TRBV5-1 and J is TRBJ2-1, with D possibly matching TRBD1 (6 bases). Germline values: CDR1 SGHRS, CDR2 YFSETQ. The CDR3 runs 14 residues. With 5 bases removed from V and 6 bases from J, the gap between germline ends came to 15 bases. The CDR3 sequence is CASSLVLGGNEQFF. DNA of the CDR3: TGCGCCAGCAGTTTAGTCCTAGGGGGCAATGAGCAGTTCTTC.

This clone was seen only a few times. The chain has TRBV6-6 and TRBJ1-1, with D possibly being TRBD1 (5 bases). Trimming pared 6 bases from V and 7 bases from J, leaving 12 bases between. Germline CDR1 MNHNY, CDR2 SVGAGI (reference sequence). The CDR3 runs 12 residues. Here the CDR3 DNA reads TGTGCCAGCAGCCACGAGGGGCTTGAAGCTTTCTTT. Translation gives CASSHEGLEAFF.

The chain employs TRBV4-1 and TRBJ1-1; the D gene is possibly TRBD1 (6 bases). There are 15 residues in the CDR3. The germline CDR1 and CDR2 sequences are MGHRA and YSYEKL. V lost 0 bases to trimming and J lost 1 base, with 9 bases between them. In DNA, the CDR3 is TGCGCCAGCAGCCAAGATGGGACACCGAACACTGAAGCTTTCTTT. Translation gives CASSQDGTPNTEAFF.

This chain's CDR3 is CASSLEAGGTEAFF. DNA for the CDR3: TGCGCCAGCAGCTTGGAGGCAGGGGGCACTGAAGCTTTCTTT. The chain joins TRBV5-1 to TRBJ1-1; 7 nucleotides align to TRBD1. Germline assignment: CDR1 SGHRS and CDR2 YFSETQ. J gave up 4 bases and V 0 bases, and 3 bases lay outside the gene matches. This CDR3 region has 14 residues.

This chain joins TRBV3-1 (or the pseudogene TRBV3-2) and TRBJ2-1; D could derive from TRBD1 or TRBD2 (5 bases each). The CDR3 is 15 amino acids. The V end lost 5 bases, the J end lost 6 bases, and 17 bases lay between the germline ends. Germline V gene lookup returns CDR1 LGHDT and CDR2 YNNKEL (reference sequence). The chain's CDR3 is CASSGLKGTPNEQFF. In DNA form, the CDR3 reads TGTGCCAGCAGCGGCCTAAAGGGGACGCCCAATGAGCAGTTCTTC.

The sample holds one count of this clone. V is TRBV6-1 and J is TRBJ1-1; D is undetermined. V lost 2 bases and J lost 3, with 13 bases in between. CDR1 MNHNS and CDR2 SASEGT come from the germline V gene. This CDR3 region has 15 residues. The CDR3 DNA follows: TGTGCCAGCAGTGAAAATGGGGTAGGATACACTGAAGCTTTCTTT. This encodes CASSENGVGYTEAFF.

The CDR3 protein is CSVAGTGFMNTEAFF. CDR3 bases: TGCAGCGTTGCGGGGACAGGATTCATGAACACTGAAGCTTTCTTT. The chain employs TRBV29-1 and TRBJ1-1; 8 bases align to TRBD1. Per germline, CDR1 SQVTM and CDR2 ANQGSEA. After removal of 4 bases from V and 0 bases from J, the junction contained 7 bases not matched to a gene. This CDR3 is built from 15 residues.

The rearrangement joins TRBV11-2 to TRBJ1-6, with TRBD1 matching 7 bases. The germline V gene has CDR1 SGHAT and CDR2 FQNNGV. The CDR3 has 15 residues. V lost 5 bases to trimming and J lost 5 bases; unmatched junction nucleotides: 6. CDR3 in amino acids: CASSPGTAHNSPLHF. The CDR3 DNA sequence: TGTGCCAGCAGCCCAGGGACAGCTCATAATTCACCCCTCCACTTT.

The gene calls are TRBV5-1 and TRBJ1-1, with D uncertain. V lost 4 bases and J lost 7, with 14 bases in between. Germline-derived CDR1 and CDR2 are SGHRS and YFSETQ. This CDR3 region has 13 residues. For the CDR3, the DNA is TGCGCCAGCAGCCCCTCCGGGCCCGGTGAAGCTTTCTTT. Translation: CASSPSGPGEAFF.

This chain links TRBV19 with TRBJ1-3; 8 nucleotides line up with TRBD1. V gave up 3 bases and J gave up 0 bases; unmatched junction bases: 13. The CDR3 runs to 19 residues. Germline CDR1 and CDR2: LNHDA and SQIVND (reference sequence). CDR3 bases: TGTGCCAGTAGTATTTTACTGCTTGGACAGGGAGGCTCTGGAAACACCATATATTTT. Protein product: CASSILLLGQGGSGNTIYF. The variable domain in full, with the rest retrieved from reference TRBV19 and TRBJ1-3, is DGGITQSPKYLFRKEGQNVTLSCEQNLNHDAMYWYRQDPGQGLRLIYYSQIVNDFQKGDIAEGYSVSREKKESFPLTVTSAQKNPTAFYLCASSILLLGQGGSGNTIYFGEGSWLTVV.

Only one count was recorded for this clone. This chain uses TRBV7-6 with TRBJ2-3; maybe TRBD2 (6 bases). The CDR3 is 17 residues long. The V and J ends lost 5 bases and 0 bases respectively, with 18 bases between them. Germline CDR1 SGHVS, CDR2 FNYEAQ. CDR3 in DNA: TGTGCCAGCAGCATGGGGACGGGGGTCCATAGCACAGATACGCAGTATTTT. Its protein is CASSMGTGVHSTDTQYF. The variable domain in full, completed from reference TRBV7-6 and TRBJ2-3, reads GAGVSQSPRYKVTKRGQDVALRCDPISGHVSLYWYRQALGQGPEFLTYFNYEAQQDKSGLPNDRFSAERPEGSISTLTIQRTEQRDSAMYRCASSMGTGVHSTDTQYFGPGTRLTVL.

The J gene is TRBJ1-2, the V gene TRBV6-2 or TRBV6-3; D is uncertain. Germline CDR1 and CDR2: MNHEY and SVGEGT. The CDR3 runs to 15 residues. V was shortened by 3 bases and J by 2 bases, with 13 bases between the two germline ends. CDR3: CASSYITALNYGYTF. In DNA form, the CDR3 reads TGTGCCAGCAGTTATATCACAGCCCTCAACTATGGCTACACCTTC.

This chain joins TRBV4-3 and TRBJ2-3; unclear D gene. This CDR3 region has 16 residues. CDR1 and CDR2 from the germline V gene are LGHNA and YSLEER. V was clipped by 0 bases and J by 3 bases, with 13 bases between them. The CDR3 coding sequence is TGCGCCAGCAGCCAAGATTCGGCCAGGCGGACAGATACGCAGTATTTT. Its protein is CASSQDSARRTDTQYF.

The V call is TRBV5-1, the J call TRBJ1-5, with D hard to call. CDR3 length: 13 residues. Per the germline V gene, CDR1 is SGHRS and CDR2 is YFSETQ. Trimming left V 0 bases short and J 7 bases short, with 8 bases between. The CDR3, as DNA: TGCGCCAGCAGCTTGGCTGAAGGGCAGCCCCAGCATTTT. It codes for CASSLAEGQPQHF.

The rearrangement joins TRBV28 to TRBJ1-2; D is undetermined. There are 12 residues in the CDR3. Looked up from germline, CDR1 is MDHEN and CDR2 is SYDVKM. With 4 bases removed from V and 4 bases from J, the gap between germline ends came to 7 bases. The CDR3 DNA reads TGTGCCAGCAGTTCGGGATTCTATGGCTACACCTTC. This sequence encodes CASSSGFYGYTF.

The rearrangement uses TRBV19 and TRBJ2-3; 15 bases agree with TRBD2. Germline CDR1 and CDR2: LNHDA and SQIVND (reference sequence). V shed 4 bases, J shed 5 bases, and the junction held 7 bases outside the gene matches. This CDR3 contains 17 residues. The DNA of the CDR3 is TGTGCCAGTAGTACCGGGACTAGCGGGGGGCCGGGAGATACGCAGTATTTT. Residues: CASSTGTSGGPGDTQYF. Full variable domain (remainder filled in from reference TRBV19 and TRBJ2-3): DGGITQSPKYLFRKEGQNVTLSCEQNLNHDAMYWYRQDPGQGLRLIYYSQIVNDFQKGDIAEGYSVSREKKESFPLTVTSAQKNPTAFYLCASSTGTSGGPGDTQYFGPGTRLTVL.

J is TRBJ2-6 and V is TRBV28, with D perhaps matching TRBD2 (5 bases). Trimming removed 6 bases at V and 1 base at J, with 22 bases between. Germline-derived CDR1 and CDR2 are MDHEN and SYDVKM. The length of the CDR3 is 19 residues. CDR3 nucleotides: TGTGCCAGCAGCCCTCCCACCTTTACGACGGGATCTGGGGCCAACGTCCTGACTTTC. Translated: CASSPPTFTTGSGANVLTF.

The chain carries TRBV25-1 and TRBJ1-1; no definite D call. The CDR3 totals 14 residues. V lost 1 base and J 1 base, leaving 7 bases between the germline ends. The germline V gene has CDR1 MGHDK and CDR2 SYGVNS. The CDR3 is CASSEFNSNTEAFF. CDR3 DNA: TGTGCCAGCAGTGAATTTAACTCGAACACTGAAGCTTTCTTT.

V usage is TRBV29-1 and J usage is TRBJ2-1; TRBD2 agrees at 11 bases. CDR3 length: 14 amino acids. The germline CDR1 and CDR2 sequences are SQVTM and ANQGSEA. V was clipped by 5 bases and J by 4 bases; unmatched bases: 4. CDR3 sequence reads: CSVLGLADYNEQFF. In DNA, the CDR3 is TGCAGCGTTTTGGGACTAGCGGATTACAATGAGCAGTTCTTC.

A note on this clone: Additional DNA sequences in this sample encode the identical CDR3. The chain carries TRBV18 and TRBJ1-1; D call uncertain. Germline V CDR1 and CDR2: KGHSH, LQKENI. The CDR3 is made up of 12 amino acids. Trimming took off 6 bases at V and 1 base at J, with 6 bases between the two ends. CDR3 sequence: CASSPRNTEAFF. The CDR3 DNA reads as TGTGCCAGCTCCCCTCGGAACACTGAAGCTTTCTTT.

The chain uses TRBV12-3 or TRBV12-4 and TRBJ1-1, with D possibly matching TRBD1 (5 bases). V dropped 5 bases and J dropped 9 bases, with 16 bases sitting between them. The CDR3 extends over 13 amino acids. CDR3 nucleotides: TGTGCCAGCAGTCCCCCTCAGGGAAGTAAAGCTTTCTTT. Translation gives CASSPPQGSKAFF.

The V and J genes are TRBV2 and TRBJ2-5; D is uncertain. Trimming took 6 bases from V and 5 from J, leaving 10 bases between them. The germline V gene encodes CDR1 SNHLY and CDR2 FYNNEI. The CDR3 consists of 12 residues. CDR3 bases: TGTGCCAGCAGGGTCTTACAGGAGACCCAGTACTTC. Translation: CASRVLQETQYF.

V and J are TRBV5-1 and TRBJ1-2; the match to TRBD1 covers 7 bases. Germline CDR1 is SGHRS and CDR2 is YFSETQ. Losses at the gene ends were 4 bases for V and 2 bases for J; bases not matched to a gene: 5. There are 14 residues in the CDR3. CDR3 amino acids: CASSLGTANYGYTF. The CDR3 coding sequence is TGCGCCAGCAGCCTGGGGACAGCGAACTATGGCTACACCTTC.

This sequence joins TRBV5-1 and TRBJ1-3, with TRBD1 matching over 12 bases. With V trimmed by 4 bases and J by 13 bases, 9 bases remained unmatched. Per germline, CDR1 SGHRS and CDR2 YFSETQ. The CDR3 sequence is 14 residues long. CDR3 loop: CASSPGTGGEMIYF. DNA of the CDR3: TGCGCCAGCAGCCCCGGGACAGGGGGCGAAATGATATATTTT.

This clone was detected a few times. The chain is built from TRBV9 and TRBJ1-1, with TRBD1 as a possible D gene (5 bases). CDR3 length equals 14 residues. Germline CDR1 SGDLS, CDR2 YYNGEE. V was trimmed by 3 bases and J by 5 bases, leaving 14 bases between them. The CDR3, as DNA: TGTGCCAGCAGCGCGGGGAGGGGCATGACTGAAGCTTTCTTT. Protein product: CASSAGRGMTEAFF.

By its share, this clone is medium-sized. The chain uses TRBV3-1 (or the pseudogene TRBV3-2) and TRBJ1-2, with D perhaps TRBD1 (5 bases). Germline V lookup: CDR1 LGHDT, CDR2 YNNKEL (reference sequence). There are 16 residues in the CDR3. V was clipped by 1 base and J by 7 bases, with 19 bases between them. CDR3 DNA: TGTGCCAGCAGCCAAGTCTTAGTAAGGGGAAAAGGTGGCTACACCTTC. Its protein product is CASSQVLVRGKGGYTF.

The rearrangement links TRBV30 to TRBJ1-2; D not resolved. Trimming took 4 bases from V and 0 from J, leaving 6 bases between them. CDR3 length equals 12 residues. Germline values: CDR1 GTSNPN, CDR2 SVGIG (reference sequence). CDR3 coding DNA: TGTGCCTGGACGGACGCTAACTATGGCTACACCTTC. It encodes CAWTDANYGYTF.